Each of the 6 T cell receptor beta chains below was sequenced from the same sample in a study of blood T cells in healthy people across ages. Using a J-beta primer mix together with a sample-barcoded 5' primer, a second PCR was run for about 6 to 11 cycles. In TCRdb, the 5' RACE reads were re-called with MiXCR into one record per CDR3 protein. The sample comprises approximately 400,000 distinct CDR3 sequences, roughly half of which are singletons, and 51% rests with the top ten. The sample comprised blood. These receptors were collected from a man in his sixties in good health.

This clonotype appeared a few times. V and J are TRBV10-3 and TRBJ2-3, with 12 bases fitting TRBD2. The CDR3 extends over 16 amino acids. V lost 2 bases to trimming and J lost 4 bases; unmatched junction nucleotides: 4. The germline V gene has CDR1 ENHRY and CDR2 SYGVKD. The CDR3 bases are TGTGCCATCAGTGAGGGACTAGCGGGGCAGGCAGATACGCAGTATTTT. Translated, it gives CAISEGLAGQADTQYF.

The V gene is TRBV12-3 or TRBV12-4, the J gene TRBJ2-3; 10 bases map to TRBD1. V lost 5 bases and J lost 9; bases outside the gene matches: 8. The CDR3 runs to 14 residues. CDR3 in amino acids: CASSPTGGASTQYF. CDR3 bases: TGTGCCAGCAGTCCGACAGGGGGCGCATCAACGCAGTATTTT.

J is TRBJ1-2 and V is TRBV19; the match to TRBD1 covers 9 bases. After removal of 3 bases from V and 4 bases from J, the junction contained 3 bases not matched to a gene. The CDR3 contains 14 residues. The V gene's germline CDR1 is LNHDA and CDR2 SQIVND (reference sequence). DNA of the CDR3: TGTGCCAGTAGTATTTCGACAGGGGGCTATGGCTACACCTTC. Residues: CASSISTGGYGYTF.

This clonotype has a handful of counts. The rearrangement uses TRBV24-1 and TRBJ2-1; D possibly corresponds to TRBD2 (6 bases). Germline V gene sequence: CDR1 KGHDR, CDR2 SFDVKD. There are 14 residues in the CDR3. Trimming removed 5 bases at V and 2 bases at J, with 9 bases between. The CDR3 sequence: CATSGSGTYNEQFF. The CDR3 DNA is TGTGCCACCAGTGGTAGCGGAACCTACAATGAGCAGTTCTTC.

V usage is TRBV20-1 and J usage is TRBJ2-4; D is possibly TRBD1 (6 bases). V was clipped by 8 bases and J by 13 bases, with 24 bases between them. The CDR3 contains 13 residues. CDR1 and CDR2 (germline): DFQATT, SNEGSKA (reference sequence). DNA for the CDR3: TGCAGTTCCCTACAGGGTTCAGCCTACGTGCAGTACTTC. This sequence encodes CSSLQGSAYVQYF.

The genes are TRBV12-3 or TRBV12-4 and TRBJ2-6; no reliable D call. V gave up 2 bases and J gave up 0 bases, with 8 bases separating them. CDR3 size: 16 residues. The CDR3 reads CASSLFARSGANVLTF. The CDR3 region has the DNA TGTGCCAGCAGTTTATTCGCGCGCTCTGGGGCCAACGTCCTGACTTTC.